A single sample gave rise to the 20 T cell receptor beta chains below, sequenced in a study of blood T cell repertoires in COVID-19. The data were produced by immunoSEQ multiplex PCR, yet TCRdb's version contains in-frame clones alone and is incomplete. Seen here are some 250,000 clones, roughly four fifths observed once, and the top ten hold approximately 15%. The sequenced material came from PBMCs or T cells enriched from blood (not recorded which). The origin of the receptors is a man aged 35 to 55 who had recovered from COVID-19.

CDR3 sequence (DNA): TGCGCCAGCAGCCAAGAACCCAGCGACGGGACCCAGTACTTC. It yields the protein CASSQEPSDGTQYF. This chain connects TRBV4-1 to TRBJ2-5; D gene unclear. The V gene's germline CDR1 is MGHRA and CDR2 YSYEKL. The CDR3 has 14 amino acids. V lost 0 bases, J lost 7 bases, and 12 bases lay in between.

This sequence joins TRBV7-9 and TRBJ1-5; TRBD1 aligns across 7 bases. This CDR3 has 16 residues. After removal of 0 bases from V and 7 bases from J, the junction contained 9 bases not matched to a gene. CDR1 is SEHNR, CDR2 FQNEAQ, per germline (reference sequence). The CDR3 sequence: CASSLAGGPSGQPQHF. DNA of the CDR3: TGTGCCAGCAGCTTAGCAGGGGGCCCCTCGGGGCAGCCCCAGCATTTT.

The CDR3 DNA follows: TGTGCCAGCAGCCAGGCTCCGGGACAGGGGTGGACTGAAGCTTTCTTT. Its translation is CASSQAPGQGWTEAFF. The chain combines TRBV14 with TRBJ1-1, with 10 bases fitting TRBD1. This CDR3 is 16 amino acids long. Trimming at V came to 3 bases and at J to 5 bases, leaving 9 bases not matched to a gene. Germline V gene lookup returns CDR1 SGHDN and CDR2 FVKESK.

J is TRBJ2-1 and V is TRBV19, with D uncertain. Trimming cost V 11 bases and J 8 bases, with 13 bases left between them. CDR1 and CDR2 from the germline V gene are LNHDA and SQIVND (reference sequence). The CDR3 is made up of 11 amino acids. CDR3 loop: CALGRWDEQFF. In DNA, the CDR3 is TGTGCCTTGGGCCGCTGGGATGAGCAGTTCTTC.

The chain joins TRBV19 to TRBJ1-1; 7 positions agree with TRBD1. Germline CDR1 reads LNHDA; CDR2 reads SQIVND (reference sequence). The CDR3 is 13 amino acids. The V segment lost 9 bases and the J segment 5 bases; nucleotides outside the gene matches: 9. This CDR3 reads CASDLTGKTEAFF. The DNA of the CDR3 is TGTGCCAGCGACCTGACAGGGAAGACTGAAGCTTTCTTT.

This chain links TRBV18 with TRBJ1-1, with 7 bases matching TRBD1. V shed 1 base, J shed 3 bases, and the junction held 2 bases outside the gene matches. The CDR3 has 14 amino acids. Germline lookup yields CDR1 KGHSH and CDR2 LQKENI. The CDR3 spells CASSPLTGDTEAFF. CDR3 nucleotides: TGTGCCAGCTCACCACTAACAGGGGACACTGAAGCTTTCTTT.

The chain uses TRBV9 and TRBJ2-2; 7 bases map to TRBD2. This CDR3 region has 13 residues. Germline V gene lookup returns CDR1 SGDLS and CDR2 YYNGEE. Germline trimming cut 3 bases from V and 6 bases from J; bases unmatched to any gene: 2. This chain's CDR3 is CASSARESGELFF. CDR3 sequence (DNA): TGTGCCAGCAGCGCGCGGGAGTCCGGGGAGCTGTTTTTT.

The CDR3 sequence: CASSPTDSSPLHF. The CDR3 DNA sequence: TGCGCCAGCAGCCCTACTGACTCCTCACCCCTCCACTTT. The J gene is TRBJ1-6, the V gene TRBV4-3, with D uncertain. With 4 bases removed from V and 10 bases from J, the gap between germline ends came to 11 bases. The CDR3 extends over 13 amino acids. CDR1 and CDR2 (germline): LGHNA, YSLEER.

The chain recombines TRBV19 with TRBJ2-1, with 8 bases matching TRBD2. CDR3 length: 15 residues. V shed 7 bases and J 7 bases; nucleotides not matched to a gene: 12. Germline V gives CDR1 LNHDA, CDR2 SQIVND (reference sequence). DNA of the CDR3: TGTGCCAGTACCCTAGCCAGCGGGAGAAGGAATGAGCAGTTCTTC. It specifies CASTLASGRRNEQFF.

The chain has TRBV5-4 and TRBJ2-7; D gene unclear. This CDR3 comprises 13 residues. CDR1 is SGHNT and CDR2 is YYREEE in the germline V gene (reference sequence). Trimming stripped 0 bases from V and 3 bases from J, with 7 bases between. This CDR3 is CASSLGQRYEQYF. CDR3 sequence (DNA): TGTGCCAGCAGCTTGGGGCAGCGCTACGAGCAGTACTTC.

This clone was seen a handful of times. This chain connects TRBV5-4 to TRBJ1-2; D possibly corresponds to TRBD1 (5 bases). V was shortened by 0 bases and J by 4 bases, with 10 bases between the two germline ends. CDR3 length: 14 residues. CDR1 is SGHNT and CDR2 is YYREEE in the germline V gene (reference sequence). CDR3: CASSLARAFYGYTF. CDR3 coding DNA: TGTGCCAGCAGCTTGGCCAGGGCGTTCTATGGCTACACCTTC.

Concerning this clone: Germline and junction disagree at one end, which may indicate a read error. V gene TRBV28 combines with J gene TRBJ1-4; D gene uncertain. The CDR3 loop spans 12 amino acids. CDR1 and CDR2 from the germline V gene are MDHEN and SYDVKM. The CDR3 coding sequence is TGTGCCAGCAGCTTATCGGGGGAAAAACTGTTTTTT. Translated: CASSLSGEKLFF.

This clone was observed a few times. The chain carries TRBV4-1 and TRBJ1-2; tentatively, D is TRBD1 (5 bases). This CDR3 contains 15 residues. From germline, CDR1 is MGHRA and CDR2 YSYEKL. V lost 1 base, J lost 3 bases, and 12 bases lay in between. CDR3 residues: CASSQVARGDYGYTF. The CDR3 bases are TGCGCCAGCAGCCAAGTCGCACGGGGGGACTATGGCTACACCTTC.

The chain combines TRBV6-2 or TRBV6-3 with TRBJ2-5, with D unclear. CDR1 and CDR2 (germline): MNHEY, SVGEGT. Trimming removed 2 bases at V and 7 bases at J, with 17 bases between. This CDR3 is built from 15 residues. The CDR3 loop is CASSYQFSEQRTQYF. DNA for the CDR3: TGTGCCAGCAGTTACCAGTTTTCGGAGCAAAGGACCCAGTACTTC.

The V gene is TRBV28, the J gene TRBJ2-2; TRBD2 matches 8 bases. Germline CDR1 MDHEN, CDR2 SYDVKM. J was trimmed by 5 bases and V by 0 bases; bases with no gene match: 8. The CDR3 loop spans 17 amino acids. The CDR3 protein is CASSLWSSGSRTGELFF. CDR3 nucleotide sequence: TGTGCCAGCAGTTTATGGTCCAGCGGGAGTAGGACCGGGGAGCTGTTTTTT.

This rearrangement joins TRBV7-2 to TRBJ1-5; the D is unclear. This CDR3 has 14 amino acids. Germline values: CDR1 SGHTA, CDR2 FQGNSA. V lost 8 bases to trimming and J lost 2 bases, with 13 bases between them. Here the CDR3 DNA reads TGTGCCAGCTCCAGCGGAGGGCGCAATCAGCCCCAGCATTTT. This sequence encodes CASSSGGRNQPQHF.

V is TRBV7-9 and J is TRBJ1-2, with 7 positions matching TRBD1. The CDR3 length is 13 residues. The ends lost 4 bases at V and 4 bases at J; junction bases unmatched: 3. Germline V gene lookup returns CDR1 SEHNR and CDR2 FQNEAQ (reference sequence). CDR3 sequence (DNA): TGTGCCAGCAGCTACGGGACAGCCTATGGCTACACCTTC. Amino acid sequence: CASSYGTAYGYTF. The whole variable domain, filled in from reference TRBV7-9 and TRBJ1-2, reads DTGVSQNPRHKITKRGQNVTFRCDPISEHNRLYWYRQTLGQGPEFLTYFQNEAQLEKSRLLSDRFSAERPKGSFSTLEIQRTEQGDSAMYLCASSYGTAYGYTFGSGTRLTVV.

The chain uses TRBV29-1 and TRBJ1-5; TRBD1 agrees at 7 bases. The ends lost 4 bases at V and 5 bases at J; junction bases unmatched: 8. The CDR3 runs 14 residues. Looked up from germline, CDR1 is SQVTM and CDR2 is ANQGSEA. The CDR3 loop is CSVAGGTADQPQHF. In DNA form, the CDR3 reads TGCAGCGTTGCGGGCGGGACAGCGGATCAGCCCCAGCATTTT.

The genes are TRBV27 and TRBJ1-5, with TRBD1 as a possible D gene (6 bases). Deletions cut 0 bases from V and 7 bases from J, with 10 bases between. The germline gives CDR1 MNHEY, CDR2 SMNVEV (reference sequence). The CDR3 length is 14 residues. The CDR3 loop reads CASSLSAGEQPQHF. The CDR3 nucleotides are TGTGCCAGCAGTTTATCCGCAGGGGAACAGCCCCAGCATTTT.

The rearrangement links TRBV18 to TRBJ1-3, with a tentative D call TRBD1 (6 bases). Deletions cut 2 bases from V and 1 base from J, with 18 bases between. This CDR3 is built from 18 residues. Germline loops: CDR1 KGHSH, CDR2 LQKENI. The CDR3 reads CASSPYMSGHQSGNTIYF. The DNA for the CDR3 is TGTGCCAGCTCACCATATATGTCGGGACACCAGTCTGGAAACACCATATATTTT.